This T cell receptor beta chain was captured by sequencing in a study of T cell responses to AZD1222 COVID-19 vaccine. Germline lookup yields CDR1 SNHLY and CDR2 FYNNEI. This CDR3 contains 13 residues. V shed 8 bases and J 4 bases; nucleotides not matched to a gene: 6. Here immunoSEQ multiplex PCR was the method, and the copy in TCRdb shows in-frame clones only, minus some. The sample contains roughly 120,000 clones, 88% of which appear only once. The clonotype comes from an adult in good health. The starting material was peripheral blood, obtained on day 0 of MenACWY control vaccination. This chain links TRBV2 with TRBJ1-2; 8 bases line up with TRBD1. CDR3 DNA: TGTGCCAGCCTTGGACAGGGTGGCTATGGCTACACCTTC. This gives the protein CASLGQGGYGYTF. Full variable domain (rest looked up from reference TRBV2 and TRBJ1-2): EPEVTQTPSHQVTQMGQEVILRCVPISNHLYFYWYRQILGQKVEFLVSFYNNEISEKSEIFDDQFSVERPDGSNFTLKIRSTKLEDSAMYFCASLGQGGYGYTFGSGTRLTVV.